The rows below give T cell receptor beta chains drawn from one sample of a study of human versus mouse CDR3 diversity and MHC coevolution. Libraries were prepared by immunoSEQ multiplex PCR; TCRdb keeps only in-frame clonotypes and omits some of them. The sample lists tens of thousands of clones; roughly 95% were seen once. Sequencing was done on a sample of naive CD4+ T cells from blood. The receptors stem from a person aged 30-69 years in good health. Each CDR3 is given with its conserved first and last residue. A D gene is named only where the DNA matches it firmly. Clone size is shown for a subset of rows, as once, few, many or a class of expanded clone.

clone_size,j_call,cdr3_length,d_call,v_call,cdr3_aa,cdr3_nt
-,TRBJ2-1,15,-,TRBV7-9,CASSPRTTSIHEQFF,TGTGCCAGCAGCCCTAGGACGACTAGTATTCATGAGCAGTTCTTC
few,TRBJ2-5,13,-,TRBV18,CASSPFFQETQYF,TGTGCCAGCTCACCATTCTTCCAAGAGACCCAGTACTTC
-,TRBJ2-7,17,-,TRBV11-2,CASSLNLNRRGTYEQYF,TGTGCCAGCAGCTTAAATTTAAATCGGCGGGGAACCTACGAGCAGTACTTC
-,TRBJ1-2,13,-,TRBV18,CASSPSTNDGYTF,TGTGCCAGCTCTCCGAGCACGAACGATGGCTACACCTTC
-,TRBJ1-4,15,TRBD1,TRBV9,CASSEVTGANEKLFF,TGTGCCAGCAGCGAAGTGACAGGGGCTAATGAAAAACTGTTTTTT
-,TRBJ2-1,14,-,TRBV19,CASGGGSSYNEQFF,TGTGCCAGTGGTGGGGGGAGCTCCTACAATGAGCAGTTCTTC
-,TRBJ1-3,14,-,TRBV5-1,CASSPGDAGNTIYF,TGCGCCAGCAGCCCCGGTGATGCTGGAAACACCATATATTTT
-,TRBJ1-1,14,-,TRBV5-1,CASSFWPLNTEAFF,TGCGCCAGCAGCTTTTGGCCCTTGAACACTGAAGCTTTCTTT
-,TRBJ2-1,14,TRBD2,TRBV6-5,CASTLAGASNEQFF,TGTGCCAGTACCTTAGCGGGAGCGTCGAATGAGCAGTTCTTC
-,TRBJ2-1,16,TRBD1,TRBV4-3,CASSQVVGTGGNEQFF,TGCGCCAGCAGCCAAGTAGTTGGGACAGGGGGCAATGAGCAGTTCTTC
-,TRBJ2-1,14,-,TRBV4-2,CASSQDFRVNEQFF,TGTGCCAGCAGCCAAGATTTCCGGGTAAATGAGCAGTTCTTC
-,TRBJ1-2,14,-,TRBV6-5,CASSPTGTSYGYTF,TGTGCCAGCAGTCCGACAGGCACGAGCTATGGCTACACCTTC
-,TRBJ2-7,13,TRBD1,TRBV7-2,CASSFRDRGEQYF,TGTGCCAGCAGCTTCCGGGACAGGGGCGAGCAGTACTTC
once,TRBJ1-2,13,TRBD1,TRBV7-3,CASSPDRDTGYTF,TGTGCCAGCAGCCCGGACAGGGATACAGGCTACACCTTC
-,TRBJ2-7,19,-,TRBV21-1,CASSKLRGLHTKGNYEQYF,TGTGCCAGCAGCAAATTGAGGGGGCTTCATACCAAGGGGAACTACGAGCAGTACTTC
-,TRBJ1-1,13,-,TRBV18,CASSPQKNTEAFF,TGTGCCAGCTCACCCCAGAAGAACACTGAAGCTTTCTTT
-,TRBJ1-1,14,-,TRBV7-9,CASNRGGDVNEAFF,TGTGCCAGCAATAGGGGAGGGGATGTGAATGAAGCTTTCTTT
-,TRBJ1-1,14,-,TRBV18,CASSPSRVNTEAFF,TGTGCCAGCTCACCATCCCGAGTGAACACTGAAGCTTTCTTT
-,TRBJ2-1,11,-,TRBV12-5,CEGSSYNEQFF,TGTGAAGGGAGCTCCTACAATGAGCAGTTCTTC
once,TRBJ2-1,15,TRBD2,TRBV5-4,CASSFTSGRAHEQFF,TGTGCCAGCAGCTTTACTAGCGGGAGGGCCCATGAGCAGTTCTTC
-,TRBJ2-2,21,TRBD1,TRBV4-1,CASSQDLNLTPGQGVNGELFF,TGCGCCAGCAGCCAAGACCTCAATCTGACCCCGGGACAGGGGGTTAACGGGGAGCTGTTTTTT
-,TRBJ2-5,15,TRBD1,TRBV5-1,CASSLGGQNQETQYF,TGCGCCAGCAGCTTGGGGGGACAGAACCAAGAGACCCAGTACTTC
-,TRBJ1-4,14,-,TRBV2,CASRTTVWGEKLFF,TGTGCCAGCAGAACGACAGTCTGGGGAGAAAAACTGTTTTTT
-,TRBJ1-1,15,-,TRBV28,CASRVPAGWNTEAFF,TGTGCCAGCAGGGTCCCAGCAGGGTGGAACACTGAAGCTTTCTTT
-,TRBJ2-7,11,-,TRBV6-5,CASSYGSEQYF,TGTGCCAGCAGTTACGGGAGCGAGCAGTACTTC